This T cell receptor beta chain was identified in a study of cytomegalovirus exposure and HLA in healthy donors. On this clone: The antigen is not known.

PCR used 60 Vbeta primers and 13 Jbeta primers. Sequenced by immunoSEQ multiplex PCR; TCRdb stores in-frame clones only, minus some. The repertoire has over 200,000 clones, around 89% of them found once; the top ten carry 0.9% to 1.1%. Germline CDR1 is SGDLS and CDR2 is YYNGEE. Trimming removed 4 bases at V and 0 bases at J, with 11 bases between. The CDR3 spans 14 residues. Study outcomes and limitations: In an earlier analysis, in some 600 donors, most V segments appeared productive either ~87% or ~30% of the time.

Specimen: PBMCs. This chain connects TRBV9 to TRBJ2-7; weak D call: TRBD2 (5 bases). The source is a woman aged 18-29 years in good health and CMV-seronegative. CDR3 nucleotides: TGTGCCAGCAGCCCAGGAGGCAGCTCCTACGAGCAGTACTTC. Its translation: CASSPGGSSYEQYF.